These T cell receptor beta chains were read from a single sample in a study of neurological immune-mediated disorders. TCRdb reprocessed the 5' RACE reads with MiXCR, giving one entry per CDR3 protein. The table records some 47,000 distinct CDR3 sequences, 20% to 25% of them present only once. The specimen was PBMCs. The origin of the receptors is a man aged 55-75 years with HTLV-1-associated myelopathy (HAM/TSP). Both conserved end residues are part of each CDR3. The order of the fields is CDR3 protein, CDR3 DNA, clone size, V gene, D gene, J gene. D genes are given only for firm matches. Some rows have no size entry. The others give once, few or many, or a class for an expanded clone.

CDR3 protein: CSVGLARSNEQYF
CDR3 DNA: TGCAGCGTAGGACTAGCGCGGTCCAACGAGCAGTACTTC
clone size: few
V gene: TRBV29-1
D gene: TRBD2
J gene: TRBJ2-7

CDR3 protein: CASSPPDSRSGNTIYF
CDR3 DNA: TGTGCCAGCTCACCACCTGACAGTCGCTCTGGAAACACCATATATTTT
clone size: many
V gene: TRBV18
D gene: NA
J gene: TRBJ1-3

CDR3 protein: CAISEEEGPYGQYF
CDR3 DNA: TGTGCCATCAGTGAGGAGGAAGGACCCTACGGGCAGTACTTC
clone size: NA
V gene: TRBV10-3
D gene: NA
J gene: TRBJ2-7

CDR3 protein: CASIGGTGAFLTNEKLFF
CDR3 DNA: TGTGCCAGCATTGGGGGGACAGGGGCTTTCTTAACTAATGAAAAACTGTTTTTT
clone size: many
V gene: TRBV6-6
D gene: TRBD1
J gene: TRBJ1-4

CDR3 protein: CASSFSPANTIYF
CDR3 DNA: TGCGCCAGCAGCTTTAGTCCCGCGAACACCATATATTTT
clone size: many
V gene: TRBV5-1
D gene: NA
J gene: TRBJ1-3

CDR3 protein: CASKDLAAPYNEQFF
CDR3 DNA: TGTGCCAGCAAGGATCTAGCGGCGCCTTACAATGAGCAGTTCTTC
clone size: NA
V gene: TRBV6-1
D gene: TRBD2
J gene: TRBJ2-1

CDR3 protein: CASSLEPGKTEAFF
CDR3 DNA: TGCGCCAGCAGCTTGGAACCAGGGAAAACTGAAGCTTTCTTT
clone size: many
V gene: TRBV5-1
D gene: NA
J gene: TRBJ1-1

CDR3 protein: CAIQWGATYNEQFF
CDR3 DNA: TGTGCCATTCAATGGGGAGCGACCTACAATGAGCAGTTCTTC
clone size: many
V gene: TRBV6-1
D gene: NA
J gene: TRBJ2-1

CDR3 protein: CSALSGGRSYEQYF
CDR3 DNA: TGCAGTGCTTTGAGCGGGGGACGCTCCTACGAGCAGTACTTC
clone size: many
V gene: TRBV20-1
D gene: TRBD2
J gene: TRBJ2-7

CDR3 protein: CASSLGGGQGTNQPQHF
CDR3 DNA: TGTGCCAGCAGTTTGGGAGGGGGACAGGGTACCAATCAGCCCCAGCATTTT
clone size: many
V gene: TRBV27
D gene: TRBD1
J gene: TRBJ1-5

CDR3 protein: CASSLLGGGGAKNIHYF
CDR3 DNA: TGTGCCAGCAGTTTATTAGGAGGGGGAGGGGCCAAAAACATTCATTACTTC
clone size: NA
V gene: TRBV27
D gene: NA
J gene: TRBJ2-4

CDR3 protein: CASSLVQGNYEQYF
CDR3 DNA: TGCGCCAGCAGCTTGGTACAGGGGAACTACGAGCAGTACTTC
clone size: NA
V gene: TRBV5-1
D gene: TRBD1
J gene: TRBJ2-7

CDR3 protein: CATSRDPRPEGEQYF
CDR3 DNA: TGTGCCACCAGCAGAGACCCCAGGCCCGAGGGGGAGCAGTACTTC
clone size: many
V gene: TRBV15
D gene: NA
J gene: TRBJ2-7

CDR3 protein: CASSVSTSGSGEQFF
CDR3 DNA: TGTGCCAGCAGCGTATCGACTAGCGGGAGTGGTGAGCAGTTCTTC
clone size: many
V gene: TRBV6-5
D gene: TRBD2
J gene: TRBJ2-1

CDR3 protein: CASSSRQANQPQHF
CDR3 DNA: TGTGCCAGCAGCTCCAGACAGGCCAATCAGCCCCAGCATTTT
clone size: NA
V gene: TRBV5-5
D gene: NA
J gene: TRBJ1-5

CDR3 protein: CTSSYRQGAFPYEQYF
CDR3 DNA: TGTACCAGCAGTTACCGACAGGGGGCTTTTCCCTACGAGCAGTACTTC
clone size: NA
V gene: TRBV6-5
D gene: TRBD1
J gene: TRBJ2-7

CDR3 protein: CASSGGGLAYGYTF
CDR3 DNA: TGTGCCAGCAGCGGGGGGGGCTTAGCCTATGGCTACACCTTC
clone size: many
V gene: TRBV9
D gene: NA
J gene: TRBJ1-2

CDR3 protein: CASSWTSAYNEQFF
CDR3 DNA: TGTGCCAGCAGTTGGACTAGCGCCTACAATGAGCAGTTCTTC
clone size: NA
V gene: TRBV6-2/TRBV6-3
D gene: TRBD2
J gene: TRBJ2-1